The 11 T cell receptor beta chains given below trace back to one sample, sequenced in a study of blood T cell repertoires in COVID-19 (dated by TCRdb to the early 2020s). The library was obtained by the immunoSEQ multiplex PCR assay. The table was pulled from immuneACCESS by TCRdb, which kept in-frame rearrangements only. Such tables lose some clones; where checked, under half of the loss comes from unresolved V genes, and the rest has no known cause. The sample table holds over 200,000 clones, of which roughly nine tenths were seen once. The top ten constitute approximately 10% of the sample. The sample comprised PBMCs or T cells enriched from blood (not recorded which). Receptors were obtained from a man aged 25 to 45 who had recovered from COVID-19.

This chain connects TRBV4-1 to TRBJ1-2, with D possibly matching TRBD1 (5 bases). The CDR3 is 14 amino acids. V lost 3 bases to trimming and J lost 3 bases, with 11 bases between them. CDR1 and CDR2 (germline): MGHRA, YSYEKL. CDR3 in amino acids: CASSQGRGDYGYTF. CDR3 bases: TGCGCCAGCAGCCAGGGGAGGGGTGACTATGGCTACACCTTC.

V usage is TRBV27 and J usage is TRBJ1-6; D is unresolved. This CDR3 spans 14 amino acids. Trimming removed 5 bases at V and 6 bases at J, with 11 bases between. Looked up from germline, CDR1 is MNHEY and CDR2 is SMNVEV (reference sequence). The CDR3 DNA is TGTGCCAGCAGTACACCAAGCGGTAATTCACCCCTCCACTTT. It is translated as CASSTPSGNSPLHF.

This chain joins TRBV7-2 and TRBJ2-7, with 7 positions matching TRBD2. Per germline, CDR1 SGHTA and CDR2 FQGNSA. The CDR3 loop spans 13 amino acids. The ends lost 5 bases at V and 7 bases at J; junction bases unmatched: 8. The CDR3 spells CASSRDYSTEQYF. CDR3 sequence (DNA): TGTGCCAGCAGCCGGGACTACTCTACGGAGCAGTACTTC.

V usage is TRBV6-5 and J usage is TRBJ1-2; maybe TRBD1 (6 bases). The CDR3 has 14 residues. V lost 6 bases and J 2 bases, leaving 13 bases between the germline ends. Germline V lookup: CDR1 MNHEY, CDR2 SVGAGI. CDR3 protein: CASRADSLNYGYTF. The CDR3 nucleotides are TGTGCCAGCAGGGCGGACAGTTTGAACTATGGCTACACCTTC.

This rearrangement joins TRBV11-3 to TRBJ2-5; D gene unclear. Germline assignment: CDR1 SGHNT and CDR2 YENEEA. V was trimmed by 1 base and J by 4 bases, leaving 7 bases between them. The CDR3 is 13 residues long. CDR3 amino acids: CASSLAGSETQYF. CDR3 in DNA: TGTGCCAGCAGCTTAGCGGGTTCAGAGACCCAGTACTTC.

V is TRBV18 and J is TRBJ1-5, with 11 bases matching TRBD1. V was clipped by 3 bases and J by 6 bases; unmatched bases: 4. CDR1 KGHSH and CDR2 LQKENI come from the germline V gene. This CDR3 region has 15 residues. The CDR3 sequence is CASSPLGQGAQPQHF. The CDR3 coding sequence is TGTGCCAGCTCACCGTTAGGACAGGGGGCTCAGCCCCAGCATTTT.

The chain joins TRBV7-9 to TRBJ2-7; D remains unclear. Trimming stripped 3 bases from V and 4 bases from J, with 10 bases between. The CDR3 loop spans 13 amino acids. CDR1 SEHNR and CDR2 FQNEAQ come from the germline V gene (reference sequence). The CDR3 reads CASSFSSSYEQYF. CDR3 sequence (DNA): TGTGCCAGCAGCTTTTCGAGTTCTTACGAGCAGTACTTC.

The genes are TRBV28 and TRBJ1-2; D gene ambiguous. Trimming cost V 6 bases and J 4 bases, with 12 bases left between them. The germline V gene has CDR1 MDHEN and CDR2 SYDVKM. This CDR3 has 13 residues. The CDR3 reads CASRTPRVYGYTF. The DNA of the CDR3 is TGTGCCAGCAGAACACCCCGGGTCTATGGCTACACCTTC.

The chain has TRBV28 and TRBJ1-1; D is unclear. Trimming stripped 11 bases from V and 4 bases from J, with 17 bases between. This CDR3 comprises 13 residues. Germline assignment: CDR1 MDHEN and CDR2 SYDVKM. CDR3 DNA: TGTGCCGCGGAGGGCAGCTTCCGCACTGAAGCTTTCTTT. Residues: CAAEGSFRTEAFF. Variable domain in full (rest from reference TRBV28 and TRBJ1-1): DVKVTQSSRYLVKRTGEKVFLECVQDMDHENMFWYRQDPGLGLRLIYFSYDVKMKEKGDIPEGYSVSREKKERFSLILESASTNQTSMYLCAAEGSFRTEAFFGQGTRLTVV.

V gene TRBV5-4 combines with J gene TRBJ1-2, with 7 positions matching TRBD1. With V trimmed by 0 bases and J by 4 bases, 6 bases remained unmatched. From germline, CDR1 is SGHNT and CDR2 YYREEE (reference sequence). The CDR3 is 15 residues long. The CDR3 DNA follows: TGTGCCAGCAGCTTGGAGAACAGGGGTGGCTATGGCTACACCTTC. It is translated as CASSLENRGGYGYTF. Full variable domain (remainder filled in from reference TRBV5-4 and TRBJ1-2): ETGVTQSPTHLIKTRGQQVTLRCSSQSGHNTVSWYQQALGQGPQFIFQYYREEENGRGNFPPRFSGLQFPNYSSELNVNALELDDSALYLCASSLENRGGYGYTFGSGTRLTVV.

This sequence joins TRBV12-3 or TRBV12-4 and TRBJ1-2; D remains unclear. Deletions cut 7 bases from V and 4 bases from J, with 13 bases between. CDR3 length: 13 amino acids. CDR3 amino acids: CASTLPYGYGYTF. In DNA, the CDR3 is TGTGCCAGCACCTTACCTTACGGCTATGGCTACACCTTC.